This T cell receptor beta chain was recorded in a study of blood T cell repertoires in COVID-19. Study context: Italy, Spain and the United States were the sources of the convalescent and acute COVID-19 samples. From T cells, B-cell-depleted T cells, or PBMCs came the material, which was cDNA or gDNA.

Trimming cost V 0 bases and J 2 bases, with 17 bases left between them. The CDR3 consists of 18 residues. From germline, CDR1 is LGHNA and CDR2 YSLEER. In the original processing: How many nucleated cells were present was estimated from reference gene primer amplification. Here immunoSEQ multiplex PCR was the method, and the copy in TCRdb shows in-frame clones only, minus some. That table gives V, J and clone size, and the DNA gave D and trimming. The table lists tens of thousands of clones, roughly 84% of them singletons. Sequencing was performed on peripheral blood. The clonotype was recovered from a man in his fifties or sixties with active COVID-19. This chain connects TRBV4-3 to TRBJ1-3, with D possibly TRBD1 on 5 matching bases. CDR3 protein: CASSQDPGLDRPGNTIYF. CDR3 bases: TGCGCCAGCAGCCAAGACCCGGGACTCGATCGTCCTGGAAACACCATATATTTT.